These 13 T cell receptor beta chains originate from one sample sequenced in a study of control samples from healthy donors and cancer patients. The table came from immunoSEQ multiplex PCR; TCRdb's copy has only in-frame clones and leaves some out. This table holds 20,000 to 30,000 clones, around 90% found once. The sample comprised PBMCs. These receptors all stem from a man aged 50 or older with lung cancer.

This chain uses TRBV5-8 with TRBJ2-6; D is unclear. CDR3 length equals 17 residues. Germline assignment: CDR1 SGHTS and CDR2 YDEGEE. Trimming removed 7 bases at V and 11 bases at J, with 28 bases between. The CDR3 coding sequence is TGTGCCAGCGAGATCTGTCATCCACACAAAGTCGGGCACGTCCTGACTTTC. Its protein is CASEICHPHKVGHVLTF.

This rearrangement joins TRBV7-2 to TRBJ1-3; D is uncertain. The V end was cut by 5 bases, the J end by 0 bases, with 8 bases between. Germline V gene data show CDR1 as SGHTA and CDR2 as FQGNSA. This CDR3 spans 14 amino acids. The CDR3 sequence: CASSPWNSGNTIYF. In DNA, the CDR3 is TGTGCCAGCAGCCCATGGAACTCTGGAAACACCATATATTTT.

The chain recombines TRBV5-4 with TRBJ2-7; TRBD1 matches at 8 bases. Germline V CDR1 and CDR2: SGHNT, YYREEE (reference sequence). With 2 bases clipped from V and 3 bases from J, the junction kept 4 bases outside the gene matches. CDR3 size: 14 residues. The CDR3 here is CASSLTGGFYEQYF. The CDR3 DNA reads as TGTGCCAGCAGCTTAACAGGGGGTTTCTACGAGCAGTACTTC.

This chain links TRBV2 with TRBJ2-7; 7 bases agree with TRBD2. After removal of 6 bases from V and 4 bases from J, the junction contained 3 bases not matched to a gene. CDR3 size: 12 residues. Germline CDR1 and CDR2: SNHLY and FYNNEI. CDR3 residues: CASRTSRYEQYF. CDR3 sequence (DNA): TGTGCCAGCAGGACTAGCAGGTACGAGCAGTACTTC.

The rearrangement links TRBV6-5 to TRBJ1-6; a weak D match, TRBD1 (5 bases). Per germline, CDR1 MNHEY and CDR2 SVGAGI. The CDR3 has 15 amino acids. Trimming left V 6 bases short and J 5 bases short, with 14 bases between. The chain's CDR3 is CASRGRGWNNSPLHF. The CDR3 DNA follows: TGTGCCAGCAGGGGACGAGGGTGGAATAATTCACCCCTCCACTTT.

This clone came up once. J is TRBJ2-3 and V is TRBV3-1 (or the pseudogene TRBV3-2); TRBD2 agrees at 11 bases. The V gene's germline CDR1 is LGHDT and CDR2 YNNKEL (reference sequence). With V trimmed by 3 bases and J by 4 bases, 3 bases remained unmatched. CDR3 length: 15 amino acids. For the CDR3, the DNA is TGTGCCAGCAGCCAGTTACTAGCGGGGGCAGATACGCAGTATTTT. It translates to CASSQLLAGADTQYF.

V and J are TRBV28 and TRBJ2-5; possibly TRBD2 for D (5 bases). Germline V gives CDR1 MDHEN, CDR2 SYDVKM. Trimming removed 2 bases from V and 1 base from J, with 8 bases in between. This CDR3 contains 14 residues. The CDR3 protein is CASSLGRPQETQYF. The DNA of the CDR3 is TGTGCCAGCAGTTTAGGGAGACCCCAAGAGACCCAGTACTTC.

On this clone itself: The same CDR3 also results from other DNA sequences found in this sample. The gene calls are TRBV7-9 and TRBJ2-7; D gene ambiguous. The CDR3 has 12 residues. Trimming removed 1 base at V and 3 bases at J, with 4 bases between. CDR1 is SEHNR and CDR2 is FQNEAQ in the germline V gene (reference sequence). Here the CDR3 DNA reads TGTGCCAGCAGCTTAGGAAGCTACGAGCAGTACTTC. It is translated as CASSLGSYEQYF.

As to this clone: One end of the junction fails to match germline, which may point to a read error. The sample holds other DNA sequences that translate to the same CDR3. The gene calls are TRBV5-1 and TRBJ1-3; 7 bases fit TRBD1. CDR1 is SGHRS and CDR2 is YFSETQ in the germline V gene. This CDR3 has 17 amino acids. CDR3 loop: CASSSGGGQFSGNTIYF. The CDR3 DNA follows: TGCGCCAGCAGCTCAGGAGGGGGCCAATTCTCTGGAAACACTATATATTTT.

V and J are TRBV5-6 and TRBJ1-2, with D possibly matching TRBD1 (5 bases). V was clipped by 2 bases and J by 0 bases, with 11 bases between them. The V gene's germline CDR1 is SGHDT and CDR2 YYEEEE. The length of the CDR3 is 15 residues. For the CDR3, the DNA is TGTGCCAGCAGCTTCTACGGGACGTCTAACTATGGCTACACCTTC. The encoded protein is CASSFYGTSNYGYTF.

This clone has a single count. The CDR3 DNA is TGCGCCAGCAGCTGGATTTCAGGGGGAGAGAGCACTGAAGCTTTCTTT. Protein: CASSWISGGESTEAFF. The chain combines TRBV5-1 with TRBJ1-1; 7 bases are a match to TRBD1. There are 16 residues in the CDR3. The V gene's germline CDR1 is SGHRS and CDR2 YFSETQ. The V gene end was trimmed by 3 bases and the J gene end by 4 bases; junction bases not matched to a gene: 12. The variable domain in full, completed from reference TRBV5-1 and TRBJ1-1, reads KAGVTQTPRYLIKTRGQQVTLSCSPISGHRSVSWYQQTPGQGLQFLFEYFSETQRNKGNFPGRFSGRQFSNSRSEMNVSTLELGDSALYLCASSWISGGESTEAFFGQGTRLTVV.

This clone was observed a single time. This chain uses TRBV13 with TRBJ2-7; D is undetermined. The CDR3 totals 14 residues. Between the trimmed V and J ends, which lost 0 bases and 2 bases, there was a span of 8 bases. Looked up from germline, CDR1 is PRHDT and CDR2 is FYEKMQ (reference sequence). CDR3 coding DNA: TGTGCCAGCAGCTTAGGCTATGAGACCTACGAGCAGTACTTC. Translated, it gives CASSLGYETYEQYF.

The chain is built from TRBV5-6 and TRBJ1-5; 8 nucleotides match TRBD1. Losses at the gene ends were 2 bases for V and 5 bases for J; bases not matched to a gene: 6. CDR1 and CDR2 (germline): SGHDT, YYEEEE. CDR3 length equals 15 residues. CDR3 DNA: TGTGCCAGCAGCTTTCTCGGACAGGGTGATCAGCCCCAGCATTTT. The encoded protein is CASSFLGQGDQPQHF.